These 27 T cell receptor beta chains share one sample of origin, sequenced in a study of post-analysis software for immune sequencing data. Their antigens remain unidentified. Whole-study findings and limits: Higher frequency in patients than in controls was seen for roughly five TRBV segments, with TRBV5-6, TRBV5-1 and TRBV20-1 among them.

Sequencing libraries made from TCR beta cDNA carried unique molecular identifiers. Via MiXCR, TCRdb re-called the PCR reads, giving one row per CDR3 protein. The table includes about 460,000 distinct CDR3 sequences, around 40% detected once. Sequences were obtained from blood. The receptors were sampled from a girl aged 5 to 17 with multiple sclerosis.

V and J are TRBV28 and TRBJ1-5; 7 bases line up with TRBD1. The CDR3 totals 15 residues. J was trimmed by 4 bases and V by 7 bases; bases with no gene match: 10. Germline lookup yields CDR1 MDHEN and CDR2 SYDVKM. The DNA for the CDR3 is TGTGCCAGCAAGCTACAGGGGATGGAGAATCAGCCCCAGCATTTT. This sequence encodes CASKLQGMENQPQHF.

About this clonotype: The junction does not match germline at one end; this may be a read error. The chain carries TRBV5-5 and TRBJ2-7; possible D gene TRBD2, 6 bases. CDR1 is SGHKS and CDR2 is YYEKEE in the germline V gene (reference sequence). The CDR3 covers 14 residues. CDR3 amino acids: CVSSLMAGSYEQYF. The DNA for the CDR3 is TGTGTCAGCAGCTTGATGGCGGGATCCTACGAGCAGTACTTC.

The rearrangement joins TRBV27 to TRBJ2-7, with TRBD1 identical over 9 bases. The CDR3 is 14 residues long. Germline lookup yields CDR1 MNHEY and CDR2 SMNVEV (reference sequence). V lost 2 bases, J lost 5 bases, and 4 bases stayed unmatched. The CDR3: CASSLNRGLNEQYF. CDR3 sequence (DNA): TGTGCCAGCAGTTTAAACAGGGGGCTAAACGAGCAGTACTTC.

Only one count was recorded for this clonotype. The gene calls are TRBV20-1 and TRBJ2-1, with no clear D. Trimming took off 1 base at V and 3 bases at J, with 10 bases between the two ends. Germline-derived CDR1 and CDR2 are DFQATT and SNEGSKA (reference sequence). The length of the CDR3 is 14 residues. CDR3 nucleotides: TGCAGTGCTAGAGGAAATCGCGGCTACAATGAGCAGTTCTTC. This sequence encodes CSARGNRGYNEQFF.

This clonotype appeared a few times. This sequence joins TRBV12-3 or TRBV12-4 and TRBJ1-1; D possibly corresponds to TRBD1 (6 bases). CDR3 length: 16 residues. The V end was cut by 6 bases, the J end by 5 bases, with 22 bases between. The CDR3 sequence: CASSFRVTGTRTEAFF. As DNA, the CDR3 is TGTGCCAGCAGCTTCAGAGTAACAGGGACGAGGACTGAAGCTTTCTTT.

This clonotype was picked up a small number of times. CDR3 bases: TGTGCCAGCTCACCGGCCGGAGCGATGAACACTGAAGCTTTCTTT. As protein: CASSPAGAMNTEAFF. The chain uses TRBV18 and TRBJ1-1; D gene ambiguous. Per the germline V gene, CDR1 is KGHSH and CDR2 is LQKENI. V lost 3 bases to trimming and J lost 0 bases, with 11 bases between them. The CDR3 sequence is 15 residues long.

This clonotype was seen more than once but under ten times. V gene TRBV14 combines with J gene TRBJ2-5; D might be TRBD1 (6 bases). The CDR3 has 14 amino acids. The ends were cut back, 3 bases at V and 1 base at J, with 9 bases in the middle. Germline lookup yields CDR1 SGHDN and CDR2 FVKESK. CDR3 bases: TGTGCCAGCAGCCACCTACAGGGCCAAGAGACCCAGTACTTC. It encodes CASSHLQGQETQYF.

The chain recombines TRBV9 with TRBJ2-5, with 7 bases matching TRBD1. This CDR3 region has 14 residues. With V trimmed by 4 bases and J by 0 bases, 3 bases remained unmatched. CDR1 SGDLS and CDR2 YYNGEE come from the germline V gene. The chain's CDR3 is CASSRTGNQETQYF. The CDR3 nucleotides read TGTGCCAGCAGCCGGACAGGAAACCAAGAGACCCAGTACTTC.

The genes are TRBV29-1 and TRBJ2-3; D gene ambiguous. The germline V gene encodes CDR1 SQVTM and CDR2 ANQGSEA. The V end lost 6 bases, the J end lost 3 bases, and 7 bases lay between the germline ends. The CDR3 is made up of 11 amino acids. The CDR3 sequence: CSVAGTDTQYF. The CDR3 DNA sequence: TGCAGCGTGGCCGGGACAGATACGCAGTATTTT.

The sample holds a few counts of this clonotype. The chain uses TRBV7-3 and TRBJ1-2; D might be TRBD1 (6 bases). Germline V gene sequence: CDR1 SGHTA, CDR2 FQGTGA. Trimming removed 5 bases from V and 5 bases from J, with 15 bases in between. The CDR3 is made up of 14 amino acids. The CDR3 is CASSRGADGYGYTF. CDR3 DNA: TGTGCCAGCAGCCGGGGGGCGGACGGATATGGCTACACCTTC.

The chain links TRBV9 to TRBJ2-7; D could derive from TRBD1 or TRBD2 (6 bases each). The CDR3 loop spans 15 amino acids. V lost 4 bases and J lost 0, with 14 bases in between. Per the germline V gene, CDR1 is SGDLS and CDR2 is YYNGEE. CDR3 sequence (DNA): TGTGCCAGCAGCATTCTAGGGGGGAACTCCTACGAGCAGTACTTC. It codes for CASSILGGNSYEQYF.

In its sample, this clonotype was seen a few times. The chain joins TRBV5-1 to TRBJ2-1; no clear D gene. Trimming took 0 bases from V and 5 from J, leaving 9 bases between them. The CDR3 has 14 amino acids. In germline, CDR1 is SGHRS, CDR2 YFSETQ. The CDR3 loop is CASSLVDGNNEQFF. For the CDR3, the DNA is TGCGCCAGCAGCTTGGTAGACGGAAACAATGAGCAGTTCTTC.

The rearrangement links TRBV5-6 to TRBJ1-1; no reliable D call. This CDR3 has 12 amino acids. V was clipped by 2 bases and J by 3 bases, with 5 bases between them. Germline V gene lookup returns CDR1 SGHDT and CDR2 YYEEEE. CDR3 protein: CASSFEHTEAFF. CDR3 DNA: TGTGCCAGCAGCTTTGAGCACACTGAAGCTTTCTTT. Full variable domain (outside the CDR3, taken from reference TRBV5-6 and TRBJ1-1): DAGVTQSPTHLIKTRGQQVTLRCSPKSGHDTVSWYQQALGQGPQFIFQYYEEEERQRGNFPDRFSGHQFPNYSSELNVNALLLGDSALYLCASSFEHTEAFFGQGTRLTVV.

The rearrangement joins TRBV3-1 to TRBJ2-7; D possibly corresponds to TRBD2 (6 bases). Germline CDR1 LGHDT, CDR2 YNNKEL (reference sequence). V dropped 2 bases and J dropped 0 bases, with 17 bases sitting between them. The CDR3 extends over 17 amino acids. DNA for the CDR3: TGTGCCAGCAGCCAACCCCTAGGGGCGGGGTCCTCCTACGAGCAGTACTTC. Translating it yields CASSQPLGAGSSYEQYF.

This clonotype was observed many times. The chain is built from TRBV12-3 or TRBV12-4 and TRBJ2-3; D is unresolved. V dropped 3 bases and J dropped 3 bases, with 7 bases sitting between them. The CDR3 loop spans 13 amino acids. The CDR3 coding sequence is TGTGCCAGCAGTTTTGTTGGGACAGATACGCAGTATTTT. Translating gives CASSFVGTDTQYF.

This clonotype has a handful of counts. The CDR3 DNA reads TGTGCCAGCAGCCAAGACCCCTCCACTAGCGCAGGATACTACGAGCAGTACTTC. Protein sequence: CASSQDPSTSAGYYEQYF. This chain links TRBV4-2 with TRBJ2-7; 7 bases map to TRBD2. CDR3 length: 18 amino acids. Per germline, CDR1 LGHNA and CDR2 YNFKEQ. V lost 0 bases, J lost 3 bases, and 14 bases stayed unmatched.

The V gene is TRBV6-5, the J gene TRBJ2-7; 9 bases agree with TRBD2. This CDR3 has 16 amino acids. The junction had 6 bases not matched to a gene; V was cut back by 0 bases and J by 3 bases. The germline CDR1 and CDR2 sequences are MNHEY and SVGAGI. The CDR3 DNA is TGTGCCAGCAGTTACTCCCCTAGCGGGACCCACTACGAGCAGTACTTC. Protein sequence: CASSYSPSGTHYEQYF.

V gene TRBV27 combines with J gene TRBJ1-2; possible D gene TRBD1, 6 bases. V was cut by 8 bases and J by 4 bases, with 23 bases left in between. The CDR3 covers 16 residues. The germline V gene has CDR1 MNHEY and CDR2 SMNVEV (reference sequence). In DNA form, the CDR3 reads TGTGCCAGCGGAAATCAGGGGACTCGCCGTGGCTATGGCTACACCTTC. Translating it yields CASGNQGTRRGYGYTF.

In this sample, this clonotype turned up a few times. The rearrangement joins TRBV7-2 to TRBJ2-5; D is uncertain. The CDR3 spans 11 residues. CDR1 and CDR2 (germline): SGHTA, FQGNSA. The DNA of the CDR3 is TGTGCGTCTGTGGGTACGGAGACCCAGTACTTC. Encoded protein: CASVGTETQYF. Full variable domain (outside the CDR3, taken from reference TRBV7-2 and TRBJ2-5): GAGVSQSPSNKVTEKGKDVELRCDPISGHTALYWYRQSLGQGLEFLIYFQGNSAPDKSGLPSDRFSAERTGGSVSTLTIQRTQQEDSAVYLCASVGTETQYFGPGTRLLVL.

The chain is built from TRBV29-1 and TRBJ2-2; TRBD1 matches at 10 bases. Trimming took 7 bases from V and 6 from J; bases not matched to a gene: 11. This CDR3 spans 15 amino acids. Germline V gene sequence: CDR1 SQVTM, CDR2 ANQGSEA. CDR3 residues: CSAPGQGWFAGELFF. The CDR3 DNA is TGCAGCGCCCCGGGACAGGGGTGGTTCGCCGGGGAGCTGTTTTTT.

The chain recombines TRBV20-1 with TRBJ2-7; D gene ambiguous. Per the germline V gene, CDR1 is DFQATT and CDR2 is SNEGSKA (reference sequence). The CDR3 loop spans 16 amino acids. Trimming removed 1 base at V and 1 base at J, with 17 bases between. The CDR3 loop reads CSARGRGSLMSYEQYF. The CDR3 DNA sequence: TGCAGTGCTAGAGGACGAGGTAGCTTAATGTCCTACGAGCAGTACTTC.

This sequence joins TRBV20-1 and TRBJ2-5, with D perhaps assigned TRBD1 or TRBD2 (8 bases each). CDR1 is DFQATT and CDR2 is SNEGSKA in the germline V gene (reference sequence). Trimming pared 1 base from V and 4 bases from J, leaving 16 bases between. This CDR3 comprises 15 residues. The CDR3 loop reads CSARGNSGTGETQYF. The CDR3 nucleotides are TGCAGTGCTAGAGGGAATAGCGGGACAGGAGAGACCCAGTACTTC.

This chain uses TRBV9 with TRBJ2-1; D unresolved. V gave up 2 bases and J gave up 0 bases, with 6 bases separating them. Looked up from germline, CDR1 is SGDLS and CDR2 is YYNGEE. The CDR3 length is 14 residues. The DNA for the CDR3 is TGTGCCAGCAGCGTCCCGAGCTCCTACAATGAGCAGTTCTTC. It codes for CASSVPSSYNEQFF.

A few counts support this clonotype. This chain links TRBV20-1 with TRBJ2-7, with 8 bases that match TRBD1. Germline CDR1 DFQATT, CDR2 SNEGSKA (reference sequence). V was pared by 3 bases and J by 2 bases, with 6 bases of the junction left unmatched. The length of the CDR3 is 14 residues. CDR3 amino acids: CSAREGTGPYEQYF. The CDR3, as DNA: TGCAGTGCTAGGGAGGGGACAGGCCCCTACGAGCAGTACTTC.

This chain joins TRBV11-2 and TRBJ1-1; a possible D gene is TRBD1 (5 bases). Trimming took off 0 bases at V and 1 base at J, with 15 bases between the two ends. The germline V gene encodes CDR1 SGHAT and CDR2 FQNNGV. The CDR3 spans 17 residues. The CDR3 here is CASSLDHGAERNTEAFF. The CDR3 DNA reads as TGTGCCAGCAGCTTAGATCACGGGGCGGAAAGGAACACTGAAGCTTTCTTT.

The sample holds a few counts of this clonotype. J is TRBJ2-1 and V is TRBV27; TRBD1 or TRBD2 may be the D gene (6 bases each). V was cut by 8 bases and J by 3 bases, with 17 bases left in between. The CDR3 totals 15 residues. The germline V gene has CDR1 MNHEY and CDR2 SMNVEV (reference sequence). In nucleotides, the CDR3 is TGTGCCAGCCGGGACGGGGGCGCAGGCTACAATGAGCAGTTCTTC. Its protein is CASRDGGAGYNEQFF.

This clonotype was seen a handful of times. The chain combines TRBV29-1 with TRBJ2-3; TRBD2 matches 8 bases. The trim removed 6 bases at V and 5 bases at J, leaving 16 bases unmatched. CDR3 length equals 16 residues. Germline CDR1 reads SQVTM; CDR2 reads ANQGSEA. This CDR3 reads CSVSDPVSGVLDTQYF. The CDR3, as DNA: TGCAGCGTCTCCGATCCGGTTAGCGGGGTCTTAGATACGCAGTATTTT.